One sample yielded the 19 T cell receptor beta chains listed below, sequenced in a study of T-cell memory formation after mild COVID-19. TCRdb passed the 5' RACE reads through MiXCR, listing each CDR3 protein once. The table shows 350,000 to 400,000 distinct CDR3 sequences, with 20% to 25% occurring only once. Input material: PBMCs or a T cell subset sorted from them (not recorded which). These receptors were taken from an adult woman who had mild COVID-19 (a few samples of this study predate the infection). Cell type and time point are not known.

This clonotype was counted only a few times. The V and J genes are TRBV7-2 and TRBJ2-7, with 7 nucleotides matching TRBD2. Germline lookup yields CDR1 SGHTA and CDR2 FQGNSA. This CDR3 has 14 amino acids. V was pared by 5 bases and J by 8 bases, with 12 bases of the junction left unmatched. CDR3 DNA sequence: TGTGCCAGCAGCCATCTCGGACTAGATGACAAGCAGTACTTC. It translates to CASSHLGLDDKQYF.

V usage is TRBV5-1 and J usage is TRBJ2-5; TRBD1 matches 7 bases. The CDR3 has 15 amino acids. J lost 5 bases, V lost 4 bases, and 11 bases had no gene match. The germline V gene encodes CDR1 SGHRS and CDR2 YFSETQ. CDR3 in DNA: TGCGCCAGCAGCCCTCTGACAGGGTTCAGGGAGACCCAGTACTTC. It yields the protein CASSPLTGFRETQYF.

This rearrangement joins TRBV12-3 or TRBV12-4 to TRBJ1-2, with D maybe TRBD1 (5 bases). With 5 bases removed from V and 0 bases from J, the gap between germline ends came to 13 bases. The CDR3 is 15 residues long. The CDR3 nucleotides read TGTGCCAGCAGTCCAGGGACCCTCCCTAACTATGGCTACACCTTC. Translation gives CASSPGTLPNYGYTF.

The V gene is TRBV12-3 or TRBV12-4, the J gene TRBJ2-3, with 12 bases aligning to TRBD2. V trimming: 3 bases; J trimming: 0 bases; junction bases outside the gene matches: 7. The CDR3 consists of 18 residues. The CDR3 loop reads CASSFTSLAGGSTDTQYF. CDR3 bases: TGTGCCAGCAGTTTCACCTCACTAGCGGGGGGTAGCACAGATACGCAGTATTTT.

This clonotype has only a few counts. The chain is built from TRBV6-1 and TRBJ2-7; tentatively, D is TRBD1 (5 bases). CDR1 and CDR2 (germline): MNHNS, SASEGT. The CDR3 loop spans 12 amino acids. Trimming shortened V by 3 bases and J by 6 bases, and 9 bases separated the two germline ends. The chain's CDR3 is CASSDQGGEQYF. As DNA, the CDR3 is TGTGCCAGCAGTGACCAGGGTGGCGAGCAGTACTTC.

The genes are TRBV3-1 and TRBJ2-7; 10 positions match TRBD2. Germline CDR1 and CDR2: LGHDT and YNNKEL (reference sequence). The CDR3 length is 12 residues. Trimming took 4 bases from V and 6 from J; bases not matched to a gene: 0. The DNA for the CDR3 is TGTGCCAGCAGCCGGACTAGCGGCGAGCAGTACTTC. This codes for CASSRTSGEQYF.

V is TRBV4-2 and J is TRBJ2-6; 14 bases fit TRBD2. The germline CDR1 and CDR2 sequences are LGHNA and YNFKEQ. Trimming took 3 bases from V and 2 from J; bases not matched to a gene: 9. The CDR3 covers 20 residues. The chain's CDR3 is CASSHGTSGGISTGANVLTF. The CDR3 bases are TGTGCCAGCAGCCACGGGACTAGCGGGGGAATCTCAACTGGGGCCAACGTCCTGACTTTC.

V gene TRBV29-1 combines with J gene TRBJ2-1; 7 bases agree with TRBD2. CDR3 length: 13 residues. After removal of 3 bases from V and 4 bases from J, the junction contained 3 bases not matched to a gene. Germline CDR1 reads SQVTM; CDR2 reads ANQGSEA. This CDR3 is CSVDTSEYNEQFF. The CDR3 DNA is TGCAGCGTTGATACTAGCGAGTACAATGAGCAGTTCTTC.

V gene TRBV5-5 combines with J gene TRBJ1-1, with D unclear. The germline gives CDR1 SGHKS, CDR2 YYEKEE (reference sequence). The CDR3 is made up of 13 amino acids. V was pared by 6 bases and J by 0 bases, with 9 bases between. The CDR3 sequence is CASTIKMNTEAFF. CDR3 sequence (DNA): TGTGCCAGCACAATAAAGATGAACACTGAAGCTTTCTTT.

This clonotype occurred once. The chain joins TRBV6-2 or TRBV6-3 to TRBJ2-3; D is ambiguous. Trimming pared 4 bases from V and 11 bases from J, leaving 16 bases between. The CDR3 has 13 amino acids. Germline V CDR1 and CDR2: MNHEY, SVGEGT. CDR3 nucleotide sequence: TGTGCCAGCAGTTCCCTCGGTGAGCGCCAGCAGTATTTT. Its protein is CASSSLGERQQYF.

This rearrangement joins TRBV7-8 to TRBJ2-5; D ambiguous. Germline assignment: CDR1 SGHVS and CDR2 FQNEAQ. This CDR3 has 16 residues. V was trimmed by 5 bases and J by 2 bases, leaving 18 bases between them. In DNA form, the CDR3 reads TGTGCCAGCAGCGAAACGCGGATAGCTATTCAAGAGACCCAGTACTTC. It yields the protein CASSETRIAIQETQYF.

This chain connects TRBV27 to TRBJ2-1, with 9 bases fitting TRBD2. The germline gives CDR1 MNHEY, CDR2 SMNVEV (reference sequence). This CDR3 is 13 amino acids long. The ends lost 8 bases at V and 7 bases at J; junction bases unmatched: 6. For the CDR3, the DNA is TGTGCCAGCCGGCGGGAGGGCGGGAATGAGCAGTTCTTC. This translates into CASRREGGNEQFF.

V is TRBV7-2 and J is TRBJ2-1; 8 bases are shared with TRBD1. The CDR3 consists of 15 residues. Germline CDR1 reads SGHTA; CDR2 reads FQGNSA. The trim removed 5 bases at V and 4 bases at J, leaving 7 bases unmatched. This CDR3 is CASSAQGAGYNEQFF. The CDR3 DNA reads TGTGCCAGCAGCGCCCAGGGGGCAGGGTACAATGAGCAGTTCTTC.

The V and J genes are TRBV5-1 and TRBJ2-2, with a tentative D call TRBD1 (6 bases). The CDR3 loop spans 14 amino acids. V dropped 6 bases and J dropped 0 bases, with 9 bases sitting between them. Germline loops: CDR1 SGHRS, CDR2 YFSETQ. The CDR3 reads CASMGQPNTGELFF. CDR3 nucleotides: TGCGCCAGCATGGGACAACCGAACACCGGGGAGCTGTTTTTT.

The V and J genes are TRBV29-1 and TRBJ2-1; the D gene is possibly TRBD2 (5 bases). CDR1 and CDR2 from the germline V gene are SQVTM and ANQGSEA. Trimming stripped 7 bases from V and 6 bases from J, with 13 bases between. The CDR3 extends over 12 amino acids. The CDR3 DNA reads TGCAGCGGGAACGGGGTTTTCAATGAGCAGTTCTTC. It yields the protein CSGNGVFNEQFF.

This clonotype was seen only a few times. This chain joins TRBV27 and TRBJ2-5, with D possibly being TRBD2 (6 bases). CDR1 MNHEY and CDR2 SMNVEV come from the germline V gene (reference sequence). The V and J ends lost 0 bases and 4 bases respectively, with 21 bases between them. The CDR3 has 18 residues. The DNA of the CDR3 is TGTGCCAGCAGTTTATCGCCAGGAGGGAGCGGAGCGGGAGAGACCCAGTACTTC. Its protein is CASSLSPGGSGAGETQYF.

As concerns this clonotype: A junction end diverges from the germline sequence, so it may reflect a read error. V is TRBV18 and J is TRBJ1-5; no reliable D call. The CDR3 runs 14 residues. Germline CDR1 is KGHSH and CDR2 is LQKENI. CDR3 in amino acids: CASSPPSGVQPQHF. The DNA for the CDR3 is TGTGCCAGCTCACCACCGTCCGGAGTTCAGCCCCAGCATTTC. The variable domain in full, completed from reference TRBV18 and TRBJ1-5, reads NAGVMQNPRHLVRRRGQEARLRCSPMKGHSHVYWYRQLPEEGLKFMVYLQKENIIDESGMPKERFSAEFPKEGPSILRIQQVVRGDSAAYFCASSPPSGVQPQHFGDGTRLSIL.

The chain employs TRBV5-1 and TRBJ2-5; 8 bases map to TRBD1. J lost 5 bases, V lost 0 bases, and 9 bases had no gene match. Germline CDR1 is SGHRS and CDR2 is YFSETQ. The CDR3 loop spans 16 amino acids. CDR3 amino acids: CASSLGPTGVLETQYF. The CDR3 DNA reads TGCGCCAGCAGCTTGGGGCCGACAGGGGTCCTGGAGACCCAGTACTTC.

This clonotype has a handful of counts. V usage is TRBV5-1 and J usage is TRBJ1-4; D not certain. Germline CDR1 reads SGHRS; CDR2 reads YFSETQ. V gave up 0 bases and J gave up 0 bases, with 9 bases separating them. There are 16 residues in the CDR3. CDR3 in amino acids: CASSLGDRTTNEKLFF. CDR3 in DNA: TGCGCCAGCAGCTTGGGAGATCGGACAACTAATGAAAAACTGTTTTTT.